This T cell receptor beta chain derives from a study of cytomegalovirus exposure and HLA in healthy donors. PCR involved 60 Vbeta and 13 Jbeta primers. TCRdb's table, derived via immunoSEQ multiplex PCR, lists solely in-frame clones and lacks some. The table includes tens of thousands of clones, 79% detected once. Notes on the study in general: When a later analysis was performed, an Asian-associated ancestry cluster reportedly had fewer N-insertions than the roughly 700-donor mean.

CDR3 size: 13 residues. The V end lost 5 bases, the J end lost 6 bases, and 14 bases lay between the germline ends. Germline CDR1 is MNHEY and CDR2 is SMNVEV (reference sequence). Comments on this clone: Its antigen is unidentified.

The sequenced material came from PBMCs. The gene calls are TRBV27 and TRBJ2-7; a possible D gene is TRBD1 (6 bases). The receptor's source is a young man in good health and CMV-seronegative. CDR3 DNA sequence: TGTGCCAGCAGTCCAGGCACAGGGTTCGAGCAGTACTTC. This translates into CASSPGTGFEQYF.